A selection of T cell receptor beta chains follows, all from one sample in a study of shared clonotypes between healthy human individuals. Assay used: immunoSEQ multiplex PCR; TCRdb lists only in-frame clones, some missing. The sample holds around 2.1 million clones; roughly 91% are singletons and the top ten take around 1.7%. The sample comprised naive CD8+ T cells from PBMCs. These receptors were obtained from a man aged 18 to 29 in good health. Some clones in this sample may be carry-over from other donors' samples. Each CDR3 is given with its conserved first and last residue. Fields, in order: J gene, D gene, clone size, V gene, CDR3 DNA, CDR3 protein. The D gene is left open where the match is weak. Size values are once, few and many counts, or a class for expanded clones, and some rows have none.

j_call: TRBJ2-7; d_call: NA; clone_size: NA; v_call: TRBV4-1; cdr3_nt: TGCGCCAGCAGCCAAGATGTGGCCGTACCTTACTACGAGCAGTACTTC; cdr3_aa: CASSQDVAVPYYEQYF
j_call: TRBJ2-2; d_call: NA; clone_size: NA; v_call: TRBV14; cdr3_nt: TGTGCCAGCAGCCAAGGGGTGGGACTCATCGGGGAGCTGTTTTTT; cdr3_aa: CASSQGVGLIGELFF
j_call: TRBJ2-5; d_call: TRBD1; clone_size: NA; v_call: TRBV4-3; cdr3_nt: TGCGCCAGCAGCGACAGGGAAGGAGAGACCCAGTACTTC; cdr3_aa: CASSDREGETQYF
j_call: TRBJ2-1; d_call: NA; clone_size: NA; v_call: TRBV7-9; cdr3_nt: TGTGCCAGCAGCCCCGATGAGGGAGTGCGGGAGCAGTTCTTC; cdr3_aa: CASSPDEGVREQFF
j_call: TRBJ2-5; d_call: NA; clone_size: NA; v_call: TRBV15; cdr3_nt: TGTGCCACCAGCAGCCGGGCTCAAGAGACCCAGTACTTC; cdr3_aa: CATSSRAQETQYF
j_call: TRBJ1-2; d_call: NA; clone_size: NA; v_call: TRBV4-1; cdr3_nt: TGCGCCAGCAGCCAAGCCGGGGGCAGCTATGGCTACACCTTC; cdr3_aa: CASSQAGGSYGYTF
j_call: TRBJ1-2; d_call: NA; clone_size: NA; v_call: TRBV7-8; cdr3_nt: TGTGCCAGCAGCCCTACCCGAGGTAGTTCAGCTAACTATGGCTACACCTTC; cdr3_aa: CASSPTRGSSANYGYTF
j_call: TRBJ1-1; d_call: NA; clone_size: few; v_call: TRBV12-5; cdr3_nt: TGTGCTAGTGGTTTAGGATGGCAGGGGAGGTTCTTT; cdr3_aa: CASGLGWQGRFF
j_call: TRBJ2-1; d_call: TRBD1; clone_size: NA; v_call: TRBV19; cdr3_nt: TGTGCCAGTAGTTGGGGGACAGGAACTTACAATGAGCAGTTCTTC; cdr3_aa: CASSWGTGTYNEQFF
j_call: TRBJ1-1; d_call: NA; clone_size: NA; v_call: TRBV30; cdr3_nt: TGTGCCTGGGCATTGGGCGGGGAGGGGACTGAAGCTTTCTTT; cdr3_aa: CAWALGGEGTEAFF
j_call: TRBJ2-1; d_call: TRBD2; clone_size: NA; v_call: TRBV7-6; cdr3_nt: TGTGCCAGCAGCTCCACCGGGACTAGCGGGAACAATGAGCAGTTCTTC; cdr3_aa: CASSSTGTSGNNEQFF
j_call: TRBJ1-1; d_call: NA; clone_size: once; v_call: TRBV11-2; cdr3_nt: TGTGCCAGCAGCCCCACGGGGGGCGTAAGTTTTGGTGAAGCTTTCTTT; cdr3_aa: CASSPTGGVSFGEAFF
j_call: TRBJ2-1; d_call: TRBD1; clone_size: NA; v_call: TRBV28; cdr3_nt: TGTGCCAGCAGTTCGCGGACAGGGTGGTATGAGCAGTTCTTC; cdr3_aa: CASSSRTGWYEQFF
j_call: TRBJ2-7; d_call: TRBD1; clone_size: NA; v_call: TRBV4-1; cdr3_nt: TGCGCCAGCAGCCAAGAGGGACAGTTTATTTACGAGCAGTACTTC; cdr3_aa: CASSQEGQFIYEQYF
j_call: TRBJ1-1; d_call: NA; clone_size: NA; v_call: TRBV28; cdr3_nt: TGTGCCAGCAGTATCGACAGGAGGGGGTTCATGAACACTGAAGCTTTCTTT; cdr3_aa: CASSIDRRGFMNTEAFF
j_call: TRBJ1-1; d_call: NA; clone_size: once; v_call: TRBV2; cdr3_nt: TGTGCCAGCAGTGAAGCGTGGGACGCCCTTAGGGGGAAAGGGATGGCAGCTTTCTTT; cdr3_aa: CASSEAWDALRGKGMAAFF
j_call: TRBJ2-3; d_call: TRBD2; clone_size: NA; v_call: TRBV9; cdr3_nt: TGTGCCAGCAGCGTAGAATCGGCGGGAGGGTTCACAGATACGCAGTATTTT; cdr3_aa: CASSVESAGGFTDTQYF
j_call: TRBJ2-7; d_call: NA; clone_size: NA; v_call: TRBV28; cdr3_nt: TGTGCCAGCAGTTTATTTGGGGGCGCTGGGTACGAGCAGTACTTC; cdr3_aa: CASSLFGGAGYEQYF
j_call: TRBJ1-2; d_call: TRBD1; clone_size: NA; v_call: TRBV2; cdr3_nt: TGTGCCAGCAGAGCCTGGACAGGGGGAGGGCATGGCTACACCTTC; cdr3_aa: CASRAWTGGGHGYTF
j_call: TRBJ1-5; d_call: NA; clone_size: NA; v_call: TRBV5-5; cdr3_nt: TGTGCCAGCAAACCGTGGTTGGATAATCAGCCCCAGCATTTT; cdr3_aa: CASKPWLDNQPQHF
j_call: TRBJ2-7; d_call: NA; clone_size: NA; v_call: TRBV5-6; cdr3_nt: TGTGCCAGCAGCTTTAAGGCGAGCGAGCAGTACTTC; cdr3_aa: CASSFKASEQYF
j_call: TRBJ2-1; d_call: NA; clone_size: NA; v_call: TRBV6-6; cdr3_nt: TGTGCCAGCAGTTACGGTCAGGGTGGTTACAATGAGCAGTTCTTC; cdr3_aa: CASSYGQGGYNEQFF
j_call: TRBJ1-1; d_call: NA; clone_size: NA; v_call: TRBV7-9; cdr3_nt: TGTGCCAGCAGTGAACGACCAAGCGCTGAAGCTTTCTTT; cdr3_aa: CASSERPSAEAFF
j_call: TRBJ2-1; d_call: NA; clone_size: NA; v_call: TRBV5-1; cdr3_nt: TGCGCCAGCAGCTTGTCTACAGGGTACGAGCAGTTCTTC; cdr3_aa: CASSLSTGYEQFF
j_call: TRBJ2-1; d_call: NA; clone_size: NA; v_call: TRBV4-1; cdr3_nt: TGCGCCAGCAGCCAAGATGCTGGGGGGTACAATGAGCAGTTCTTC; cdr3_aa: CASSQDAGGYNEQFF